This T cell receptor (beta chain) was profiled in a study of blood T cells in healthy people across ages. Study information: Per two T cells, template switching captured roughly one barcoded beta molecule.

Concerning this clonotype: What it binds is not known.

Overall study findings and caveats: Samples with more naive T cells showed higher observed beta diversity.

A second PCR, run for about 7 to 11 cycles, used a sample-barcoded 5' primer plus a J-beta primer mix. A 12-random-nucleotide template-switch adaptor tagged each cDNA molecule. MiXCR, run by TCRdb on the 5' RACE reads, gives a single entry per CDR3 protein. The sample holds around 750,000 distinct CDR3 sequences, about 55% seen once. This clonotype originated in a man aged 80 or over in good health. Sequences were obtained from blood.

The chain's CDR3 is CATKGLAGVGEQETQYF. CDR3 sequence (DNA): TGCGCCACCAAGGGACTAGCGGGAGTTGGGGAACAAGAGACCCAGTACTTC. This chain uses TRBV4-1 with TRBJ2-5, with 14 positions matching TRBD2. The CDR3 has 17 amino acids. CDR1 is MGHRA and CDR2 is YSYEKL in the germline V gene. The V segment lost 10 bases and the J segment 2 bases; nucleotides outside the gene matches: 12.